The entry below gives a single T cell receptor (beta chain) sequence along with its context. Its antigen is still unknown. No much larger clone exists at a distance of one base, and base qualities are not known. This record comes from a study of T cells in localized non-small cell lung cancer (TCRdb year 2020). Concerning the study at large: The study analyzed T cell repertoires of 236 early-stage NSCLC patients, comparing tumors and uninvolved tumor-adjacent lungs. The cohort was made up of some 240 treatment-naive NSCLC patients whose localized lung tumors had been resected. A mean age of roughly 64 years was recorded for the NSCLC patients, of whom under 150 were male and about a hundred were female. Results and caveats for the whole study, not just this receptor: Because the study design was exploratory, TCR variables were selected using unadjusted p-values without false-discovery rate correction. Multi-region tumor sequencing was not performed, so intratumor heterogeneity could not be excluded. Of the top 100 tumor clones, a median of roughly 56 were detected in paired uninvolved adjacent lung; 28 were also among that lung's top 100. Longer overall survival was associated with higher T cell density in blood, whereas shorter survival was associated with higher clonality in adjacent lung. The highest T cell clonality was observed in uninvolved tumor-adjacent lung, where clonality exceeded that of tumor, suggesting that antigenic responses were more focused in uninvolved tumor-adjacent lung.

At diagnosis, tumor, uninvolved tumor-adjacent lung and peripheral blood were collected and then preserved as a mix of FFPE and fresh-frozen material. For TCR repertoire profiling, the blood samples were analyzed as peripheral blood mononuclear cells. TCR beta CDR3 regions were sequenced from DNA using the immunoSEQ Assay. The source study handled its data this way. To compute T cell density, TCR beta template counts were normalized to usable DNA, which was estimated by amplifying housekeeping genes. Using the preseqR package, richness was estimated by extrapolating to 120,000 templates for tissue samples and 400,000 templates for PBMC samples. Clonality was calculated as one minus Pielou's evenness. To identify tissue-enriched TCRs, differential abundance testing was run on productive amino-acid clonotypes with a minimum total count of 5 and an alpha of 0.1. The Jaccard Index and the Morisita Overlap Index were used to measure repertoire overlap between compartments. GLIPH grouped TCR beta CDR3s together with public tetramer-defined viral CDR3s, and a viral motif had to include at least three viral sequences and also show V-gene enrichment. TCRdb provides this immuneACCESS table in a form limited to in-frame rearrangements. Some clones are lacking; in checked studies, under half of them reflect an unresolved V gene, and why the rest are absent is not known. D and trimming were read from the DNA, whereas the V and J calls and clone size are those reported in that table. The table for this sample lists tens of thousands of clones; roughly 90% of them were counted only once. The top ten clones comprise around 20% of the sample.

From the germline V gene (reference sequence), CDR1 is LNHDA and CDR2 is SQIVND. The junction shows trimming of 3 bases on V and 2 bases on J, and the gene matches do not reach 4 bases of it. The CDR3 starts with the cysteine, ends with the phenylalanine, and has 14 residues. Of all the DNA, just the CDR3 is kept, 42 bases in frame from base 1. This TCR was recovered from a man aged 40 to 75 with stage I squamous cell lung carcinoma. Sequencing used peripheral blood, obtained before any cancer treatment. The rearranged chain carries TRBV19 and TRBJ2-7; the junction holds 7 bases that match TRBD2. The CDR3 protein sequence reads: CASSMTSLTYEQYF. The DNA sequence is TGTGCCAGTAGTATGACTAGCCTTACCTACGAGCAGTACTTC.